What follows are 19 T cell receptor beta chains derived from one specimen sequenced in a study of cytomegalovirus exposure and HLA in healthy donors. Researchers ran the PCR with 60 Vbeta and 13 Jbeta primers. Assay used: immunoSEQ multiplex PCR; TCRdb lists only in-frame clones, some missing. The data contain 99,000 or so clones, around 73% of them singletons. The sequencing sample was made of PBMCs. The receptors were gathered from a man aged 30-40 years in good health and CMV-seronegative.

In this sample, this clone turned up a few times. The rearrangement uses TRBV5-1 and TRBJ2-5, with 8 bases identical to TRBD1. Germline CDR1 reads SGHRS; CDR2 reads YFSETQ. Unmatched junction bases numbered 4, after V lost 5 bases and J lost 4 bases. This CDR3 is built from 13 residues. DNA for the CDR3: TGCGCCAGCAGGACAGGGGATACAGAGACCCAGTACTTC. It is translated as CASRTGDTETQYF.

The rearrangement uses TRBV4-3 and TRBJ2-5, with D tentatively TRBD2 (5 bases). V was shortened by 4 bases and J by 5 bases, with 11 bases between the two germline ends. The germline gives CDR1 LGHNA, CDR2 YSLEER. This CDR3 is 13 amino acids long. CDR3 region: CASSRGGGETQYF. CDR3 DNA: TGCGCCAGCAGCCGCGGTGGCGGGGAGACCCAGTACTTC.

V is TRBV5-8 and J is TRBJ1-4; D is uncertain. CDR1 and CDR2 (germline): SGHTS, YDEGEE. The germline V and J ends were trimmed by 1 base and 3 bases, with 7 bases remaining between them. The CDR3 is 14 amino acids. CDR3 DNA sequence: TGTGCCAGCAGCTTGTCTCTATCTAATGAAAAACTGTTTTTT. This encodes CASSLSLSNEKLFF. The entire variable domain, with the rest obtained from reference TRBV5-8 and TRBJ1-4, is as follows: EAGVTQSPTHLIKTRGQQATLRCSPISGHTSVYWYQQALGLGLQFLLWYDEGEERNRGNFPPRFSGRQFPNYSSELNVNALELEDSALYLCASSLSLSNEKLFFGSGTQLSVL.

This clone was seen once. This chain joins TRBV2 and TRBJ1-6; D not resolved. The germline gives CDR1 SNHLY, CDR2 FYNNEI. V was trimmed by 3 bases and J by 0 bases, leaving 6 bases between them. This CDR3 is built from 15 residues. The CDR3: CASSDSSSYNSPLHF. CDR3 in DNA: TGTGCCAGCAGTGATTCCAGCTCCTATAATTCACCCCTCCACTTT.

This clone was picked up a small number of times. The chain joins TRBV5-4 to TRBJ2-4, with 9 nucleotides matching TRBD1. V dropped 3 bases and J dropped 6; count of bases not matched to a gene: 7. This CDR3 spans 15 amino acids. Germline V gives CDR1 SGHNT, CDR2 YYREEE (reference sequence). Written as DNA, the CDR3 is TGTGCCAGCAGCTCCGACAGGGGGTTTGGAAACATTCAGTACTTC. It encodes CASSSDRGFGNIQYF.

This clone is a singleton in its sample. The genes are TRBV30 and TRBJ1-2; 10 bases line up with TRBD1. From germline, CDR1 is GTSNPN and CDR2 SVGIG (reference sequence). The CDR3 consists of 14 residues. V was clipped by 3 bases and J by 3 bases; unmatched bases: 4. The CDR3 sequence is CAWRGGTGDYGYTF. CDR3 DNA: TGTGCCTGGAGAGGAGGGACAGGGGACTATGGCTACACCTTC.

This clone was seen once. The CDR3 is CAISESPGGAKSGANVLTF. In DNA, the CDR3 is TGTGCCATCAGTGAGTCGCCAGGGGGCGCAAAATCTGGGGCCAACGTCCTGACTTTC. The chain couples TRBV10-3 to TRBJ2-6; 8 bases map to TRBD1. Germline loops: CDR1 ENHRY, CDR2 SYGVKD. The CDR3 is 19 amino acids. With V trimmed by 0 bases and J by 1 base, 8 bases remained unmatched.

The chain is built from TRBV5-6 and TRBJ2-7; 11 bases are shared with TRBD1. The CDR3 is made up of 15 amino acids. CDR1 is SGHDT, CDR2 YYEEEE, per germline. Trimming at V came to 4 bases and at J to 2 bases, leaving 5 bases not matched to a gene. The CDR3 nucleotides read TGTGCCAGCAGCCTAGGACAGGGGGCACCCTACGAGCAGTACTTC. As protein: CASSLGQGAPYEQYF.

The chain has TRBV29-1 and TRBJ2-1; 10 bases agree with TRBD2. Trimming took 4 bases from V and 5 from J; bases not matched to a gene: 2. CDR3 length: 13 residues. The germline gives CDR1 SQVTM, CDR2 ANQGSEA. The CDR3 nucleotides read TGCAGCGTTGTTGGACTAGCGGACAATGAGCAGTTCTTC. It codes for CSVVGLADNEQFF.

This chain links TRBV6-1 with TRBJ2-7; the match to TRBD2 covers 9 bases. This CDR3 is built from 17 residues. Trimming took 4 bases from V and 1 from J; bases not matched to a gene: 11. Germline CDR1 and CDR2: MNHNS and SASEGT. For the CDR3, the DNA is TGTGCCAGCAGTGCAAGCGGTTTTAGCGGGGGTTCCTACGAGCAGTACTTC. The encoded protein is CASSASGFSGGSYEQYF.

CDR3 sequence (DNA): TGTGCCAGCAGTTCTAGCGGGAGCCCCACAGATACGCAGTATTTT. Encoded protein: CASSSSGSPTDTQYF. The rearrangement joins TRBV2 to TRBJ2-3, with 10 bases that match TRBD2. The germline V gene has CDR1 SNHLY and CDR2 FYNNEI. Germline trimming cut 5 bases from V and 2 bases from J; bases unmatched to any gene: 4. This CDR3 comprises 15 residues.

V usage is TRBV25-1 and J usage is TRBJ2-5; D remains unclear. The J call may be wrong; the DNA end is better matched by TRBJ2-7. CDR3 length: 11 residues. Germline V gene sequence: CDR1 MGHDK, CDR2 SYGVNS. The CDR3 region is CASSASYEQYF. DNA for the CDR3: TGTGCCAGCAGTGCGTCCTACGAGCAGTACTTC.

The chain joins TRBV6-1 to TRBJ2-7; perhaps TRBD1 as D (6 bases). Germline CDR1 is MNHNS and CDR2 is SASEGT. Trimming removed 4 bases from V and 2 bases from J, with 9 bases in between. This CDR3 region has 13 residues. CDR3 amino acids: CASSGRGPYEQYF. CDR3 sequence (DNA): TGTGCCAGCAGTGGCAGGGGTCCCTACGAGCAGTACTTC.

This clone occurred once. The V and J genes are TRBV7-9 and TRBJ1-1; D possibly corresponds to TRBD1 (5 bases). Trimming stripped 10 bases from V and 0 bases from J, with 21 bases between. The germline V gene encodes CDR1 SEHNR and CDR2 FQNEAQ (reference sequence). The CDR3 sequence is 16 residues long. CDR3 nucleotides: TGTGCCACTAATAGCGGCGGGGGATTTTTGAACACTGAAGCTTTCTTT. It translates to CATNSGGGFLNTEAFF.

This clone was seen a handful of times. The chain recombines TRBV10-1 with TRBJ2-1; TRBD1 matches 9 bases. The ends lost 5 bases at V and 4 bases at J; junction bases unmatched: 12. The germline gives CDR1 WNHNN, CDR2 SYGVQD (reference sequence). This CDR3 has 17 amino acids. The CDR3 nucleotides are TGCGCCAGCAGTCCCGGGACAGGGATGGTTGGGTACAATGAGCAGTTCTTC. This translates into CASSPGTGMVGYNEQFF.

A remark on this clone: The same CDR3 also results from other DNA sequences found in this sample. The chain employs TRBV2 and TRBJ2-6; D uncertain. CDR3 length: 16 residues. Germline V CDR1 and CDR2: SNHLY, FYNNEI. The ends were cut back, 3 bases at V and 4 bases at J, with 13 bases in the middle. Here the CDR3 reads CASSERGARGANVLTF. CDR3 DNA: TGTGCCAGCAGTGAGCGCGGTGCGAGAGGGGCCAACGTCCTGACTTTC.

V and J are TRBV5-4 and TRBJ2-1; the D is unclear. Germline V gene sequence: CDR1 SGHNT, CDR2 YYREEE (reference sequence). Trimming cost V 1 base and J 7 bases, with 15 bases left between them. The CDR3 runs to 15 residues. The CDR3 nucleotides are TGTGCCAGCAGCTTGTTATACCAGCGAGGAAATGAGCAGTTCTTC. Amino acids: CASSLLYQRGNEQFF.

V usage is TRBV5-8 and J usage is TRBJ2-5, with TRBD1 as a possible D gene (6 bases). The germline gives CDR1 SGHTS, CDR2 YDEGEE. The CDR3 covers 15 residues. V shed 0 bases and J shed 1 base, with 10 bases lying between them. DNA of the CDR3: TGTGCCAGCAGCTTGGGTGGACAGCGCCAAGAGACCCAGTACTTC. Protein sequence: CASSLGGQRQETQYF.

The rearrangement links TRBV5-5 to TRBJ1-1, with D possibly being TRBD1 (6 bases). The CDR3 spans 15 residues. V was pared by 4 bases and J by 1 base, with 14 bases between. The germline CDR1 and CDR2 sequences are SGHKS and YYEKEE (reference sequence). The CDR3 DNA reads as TGTGCCAGCAGCACCGTGCTGACAGGGAACACTGAAGCTTTCTTT. The encoded protein is CASSTVLTGNTEAFF.